This T cell receptor beta chain was recovered during a study of T-cell memory formation after mild COVID-19. Study in general: TCR clusters were mostly confined to one donor each. Study-level findings and limits: Among clones contracting day 15 to 85, CD4/CD8 was balanced, whereas later expanders leaned CD4+. The SARS-CoV-2 specificity of second-wave clones reaching peak at day 37 remained unverified. Pre-infection memory harbored some responding clones, suggesting cross-reactive memory joined.

TCRdb re-called the 5' RACE reads through MiXCR, storing one row per CDR3 protein. The data contain 530,000 or so distinct CDR3 sequences, around 16% of them singletons. This clonotype was seen a single time. Its antigen is unidentified. The CDR3 runs to 12 residues. The germline V gene has CDR1 SGHRS and CDR2 YFSETQ. V lost 5 bases and J 7 bases, leaving 9 bases between the germline ends. V gene TRBV5-1 combines with J gene TRBJ2-2; D remains ambiguous. The origin of this receptor is an adult woman who had mild COVID-19 (a few samples of this study predate the infection). Cell type and time point are not known. The sequencing input was PBMCs or a T cell subset sorted from them (not recorded which). The CDR3 loop reads CASRVVGGELFF. The CDR3 nucleotides read TGCGCCAGCAGAGTAGTTGGCGGGGAGCTGTTTTTT.